The 26 T cell receptor beta chains below were found in one sample sequenced in a study of cytomegalovirus exposure and HLA in healthy donors. Amplification used 60 Vbeta primers and 13 Jbeta primers. Data came from immunoSEQ multiplex PCR; TCRdb stores just in-frame clones and leaves some out. The top ten clones hold roughly 4% of a sample with about 140,000 clones, 55% to 75% of them seen once. The sequencing sample was made of PBMCs. Source of these receptors: a man in his forties or fifties in good health and CMV-seropositive.

The chain carries TRBV2 and TRBJ2-6, with 10 positions matching TRBD1. The CDR3 runs to 17 residues. V trimming: 8 bases; J trimming: 2 bases; junction bases outside the gene matches: 9. Germline-derived CDR1 and CDR2 are SNHLY and FYNNEI. The CDR3 DNA sequence: TGTGCCAGCTTCCGGGACAGGGGAATCACTGGGGCCAACGTCCTGACTTTC. Translation: CASFRDRGITGANVLTF.

The chain couples TRBV7-3 to TRBJ2-1; TRBD2 agrees at 8 bases. Unmatched junction bases numbered 2, after V lost 3 bases and J lost 4 bases. Germline V lookup: CDR1 SGHTA, CDR2 FQGTGA. The CDR3 extends over 14 amino acids. The CDR3 bases are TGTGCCAGCAGCTTTAGCGGGGCGTACAATGAGCAGTTCTTC. It translates to CASSFSGAYNEQFF.

The rearrangement joins TRBV4-3 to TRBJ1-4; possibly TRBD1 for D (5 bases). The germline gives CDR1 LGHNA, CDR2 YSLEER. V gave up 2 bases and J gave up 2 bases, with 6 bases separating them. This CDR3 region has 14 residues. The CDR3 loop is CASSQSGTNEKLFF. The CDR3 DNA reads as TGCGCCAGCAGCCAATCAGGGACTAATGAAAAACTGTTTTTT.

The rearrangement joins TRBV9 to TRBJ2-7, with 11 bases identical to TRBD2. The CDR3 length is 17 residues. The J segment lost 2 bases and the V segment lost 1 base, leaving 8 bases of the junction unmatched. The V gene's germline CDR1 is SGDLS and CDR2 YYNGEE. The CDR3 is CASSVTLLGLAAYEQYF. The CDR3 DNA sequence: TGTGCCAGCAGCGTAACCCTCCTGGGACTAGCGGCCTACGAGCAGTACTTC.

This clone has only a few counts. J is TRBJ2-7 and V is TRBV7-9, with TRBD1 matching over 7 bases. After removal of 3 bases from V and 3 bases from J, the junction contained 5 bases not matched to a gene. The CDR3 sequence is 14 residues long. The germline V gene encodes CDR1 SEHNR and CDR2 FQNEAQ (reference sequence). The CDR3 DNA is TGTGCCAGCAGCTTGGTTGGGACAGACTACGAGCAGTACTTC. Protein: CASSLVGTDYEQYF.

V is TRBV2 and J is TRBJ2-1; 16 bases line up with TRBD2. CDR1 SNHLY and CDR2 FYNNEI come from the germline V gene. With V trimmed by 8 bases and J by 10 bases, 8 bases remained unmatched. CDR3 length equals 15 residues. The CDR3 nucleotides are TGTGCCAGCGGATCCGGGACTAGCGGGGGGGTGGAGCAGTTCTTC. This sequence encodes CASGSGTSGGVEQFF.

The chain is built from TRBV25-1 and TRBJ2-5; D may be TRBD1 (5 bases). The J call may be wrong; the DNA end is better matched by TRBJ2-7. This CDR3 spans 11 amino acids. The germline gives CDR1 MGHDK, CDR2 SYGVNS. CDR3 region: CASSRDYEQYF. As DNA, the CDR3 is TGTGCCAGCAGCAGGGACTACGAGCAGTACTTC.

The gene calls are TRBV29-1 and TRBJ2-1; 9 positions match TRBD1. Germline trimming cut 6 bases from V and 3 bases from J; bases unmatched to any gene: 12. The germline V gene encodes CDR1 SQVTM and CDR2 ANQGSEA. The CDR3 has 16 amino acids. The CDR3 DNA reads as TGCAGCGTCGTCCCGGGACAGGGAATCTACTACAATGAGCAGTTCTTC. It translates to CSVVPGQGIYYNEQFF.

V is TRBV7-9 and J is TRBJ2-1; weak D call: TRBD2 (6 bases). Trimming pared 5 bases from V and 0 bases from J, leaving 14 bases between. The CDR3 totals 16 residues. In germline, CDR1 is SEHNR, CDR2 FQNEAQ (reference sequence). The CDR3 DNA sequence: TGTGCCAGCAGCCCCCTTAGCGGAAGCTCCTACAATGAGCAGTTCTTC. Amino acids: CASSPLSGSSYNEQFF.

This chain links TRBV11-2 with TRBJ2-3; no firm D call. V dropped 5 bases and J dropped 8 bases, with 11 bases sitting between them. From germline, CDR1 is SGHAT and CDR2 FQNNGV. The length of the CDR3 is 12 residues. CDR3 residues: CASSPDSFTQYF. CDR3 coding DNA: TGTGCCAGCAGCCCAGACTCTTTTACGCAGTATTTT. Using reference TRBV11-2 and TRBJ2-3 for the parts outside the CDR3, the full variable domain is EAGVAQSPRYKIIEKRQSVAFWCNPISGHATLYWYQQILGQGPKLLIQFQNNGVVDDSQLPKDRFSAERLKGVDSTLKIQPAKLEDSAVYLCASSPDSFTQYFGPGTRLTVL.

The chain uses TRBV6-1 and TRBJ2-5; weak D call: TRBD2 (5 bases). The J call is doubtful: the DNA matches TRBJ2-7 better. Germline V lookup: CDR1 MNHNS, CDR2 SASEGT. This CDR3 has 14 residues. The CDR3 DNA reads as TGTGCCAGCAGTGAAATGAGAGGCGCGGGCGAGCAGTACTTC. Protein product: CASSEMRGAGEQYF.

V gene TRBV18 combines with J gene TRBJ1-5; D ambiguous. Trimming removed 0 bases from V and 0 bases from J, with 3 bases in between. CDR3 size: 14 residues. The germline gives CDR1 KGHSH, CDR2 LQKENI. CDR3 protein: CASSPPSSNQPQHF. The DNA of the CDR3 is TGTGCCAGCTCACCACCCTCTAGCAATCAGCCCCAGCATTTT.

In its sample, this clone was seen a few times. The chain combines TRBV18 with TRBJ1-1; tentatively, D is TRBD1 (5 bases). Trimming left V 2 bases short and J 3 bases short, with 16 bases between. Germline-derived CDR1 and CDR2 are KGHSH and LQKENI. The CDR3 runs 16 residues. The CDR3 sequence is CASSPGIGGVYTEAFF. In DNA form, the CDR3 reads TGTGCCAGCTCACCAGGGATTGGGGGGGTTTACACTGAAGCTTTCTTT.

This clone was detected a few times. The rearrangement links TRBV5-1 to TRBJ2-1; 13 bases agree with TRBD2. CDR3 length equals 16 residues. Germline V lookup: CDR1 SGHRS, CDR2 YFSETQ. V gave up 0 bases and J gave up 10 bases; unmatched junction bases: 7. The CDR3 region is CASSLAPTSGGSEQFF. The CDR3 DNA reads TGCGCCAGCAGCTTGGCCCCGACTAGCGGGGGGTCCGAGCAGTTCTTC.

This clone was recorded a few times. The J gene is TRBJ1-5, the V gene TRBV7-2; D gene ambiguous. There are 16 residues in the CDR3. Looked up from germline, CDR1 is SGHTA and CDR2 is FQGNSA. The V end lost 1 base, the J end lost 10 bases, and 20 bases lay between the germline ends. The CDR3 sequence: CASSLDKWTYGNPQHF. The CDR3, as DNA: TGTGCCAGCAGCTTAGATAAGTGGACTTATGGGAATCCCCAGCATTTT.

This chain uses TRBV18 with TRBJ2-3; 10 bases are a match to TRBD1. Trimming at V came to 1 base and at J to 2 bases, leaving 3 bases not matched to a gene. Germline V gene lookup returns CDR1 KGHSH and CDR2 LQKENI. The CDR3 is 16 residues long. In DNA form, the CDR3 reads TGTGCCAGCTCACCACTGGGACAGGGGAACACAGATACGCAGTATTTT. The encoded protein is CASSPLGQGNTDTQYF.

For this clone: The conserved final phenylalanine or tryptophan is absent from the CDR3, which likely points to a read error. No DNA is shown, since the ends of the CDR3 on it are uncertain; the CDR3 is the one TCRdb lists. CDR3: CASSARDSREL. The chain links TRBV6-1 to TRBJ1-1; the table gives TRBD1 as D, unverified against the DNA. Germline CDR1 is MNHNS and CDR2 is SASEGT. The CDR3 is 11 residues long, counting both termini.

The rearrangement uses TRBV11-2 and TRBJ1-1, with 7 bases matching TRBD1. The CDR3 has 15 amino acids. Trimming took 5 bases from V and 4 from J; bases not matched to a gene: 10. The germline CDR1 and CDR2 sequences are SGHAT and FQNNGV. This CDR3 reads CASSMSHRGSTEAFF. DNA of the CDR3: TGTGCCAGCAGCATGTCCCACAGGGGAAGCACTGAAGCTTTCTTT.

V and J are TRBV5-4 and TRBJ2-3, with 14 bases identical to TRBD2. Germline CDR1 and CDR2: SGHNT and YYREEE (reference sequence). There are 17 residues in the CDR3. The V and J ends lost 2 bases and 6 bases, in that order; junction bases with no gene match: 8. CDR3 bases: TGTGCCAGCAGCTTAGGGACTAGCGGGAGTAGACTGGATACGCAGTATTTT. As protein: CASSLGTSGSRLDTQYF.

The rearrangement uses TRBV19 and TRBJ2-1, with 10 bases matching TRBD2. Germline V gives CDR1 LNHDA, CDR2 SQIVND (reference sequence). CDR3 length: 16 residues. Losses at the gene ends were 6 bases for V and 2 bases for J; bases not matched to a gene: 7. CDR3 in amino acids: CASSAASGGTYNEQFF. As DNA, the CDR3 is TGTGCCAGTAGCGCCGCTAGCGGGGGTACCTACAATGAGCAGTTCTTC. Supplemented by reference TRBV19 and TRBJ2-1, the full variable domain reads DGGITQSPKYLFRKEGQNVTLSCEQNLNHDAMYWYRQDPGQGLRLIYYSQIVNDFQKGDIAEGYSVSREKKESFPLTVTSAQKNPTAFYLCASSAASGGTYNEQFFGPGTRLTVL.

The chain's CDR3 is CASSPQGASDTQYF. For the CDR3, the DNA is TGTGCCAGCAGCCCACAGGGGGCTTCGGATACGCAGTATTTT. V is TRBV7-3 and J is TRBJ2-3; 9 bases are shared with TRBD1. The CDR3 covers 14 residues. CDR1 SGHTA and CDR2 FQGTGA come from the germline V gene. V lost 5 bases and J lost 6; bases outside the gene matches: 6.

This clone showed up just a few times. This chain connects TRBV7-6 to TRBJ1-5; no reliable D call. The germline V gene encodes CDR1 SGHVS and CDR2 FNYEAQ. The CDR3 is made up of 15 amino acids. V lost 5 bases and J 0 bases, leaving 11 bases between the germline ends. The CDR3: CASSLDGVSNQPQHF. The CDR3 DNA reads as TGTGCCAGCAGCCTAGACGGGGTTAGCAATCAGCCCCAGCATTTT.

This clone turned up a few times. V usage is TRBV15 and J usage is TRBJ2-1; D is uncertain. The CDR3 contains 13 residues. Germline V gene lookup returns CDR1 LNHNV and CDR2 YYDKDF (reference sequence). The ends were cut back, 0 bases at V and 9 bases at J, with 9 bases in the middle. For the CDR3, the DNA is TGTGCCACCAGCAGAGACCGCGTAATTGAGCAGTTCTTC. Translated, it gives CATSRDRVIEQFF. Complete variable domain (other parts from reference TRBV15 and TRBJ2-1): DAMVIQNPRYQVTQFGKPVTLSCSQTLNHNVMYWYQQKSSQAPKLLFHYYDKDFNNEADTPDNFQSRRPNTSFCFLDIRSPGLGDTAMYLCATSRDRVIEQFFGPGTRLTVL.

This clone was counted between two and nine times. The V and J genes are TRBV5-5 and TRBJ1-3, with TRBD1 as a possible D gene (6 bases). CDR3 length equals 16 residues. The V end lost 4 bases, the J end lost 3 bases, and 17 bases lay between the germline ends. Germline lookup yields CDR1 SGHKS and CDR2 YYEKEE (reference sequence). CDR3 DNA sequence: TGTGCCAGCAGCCACATGCGGGGGGCCGATGGAAACACCATATATTTT. It encodes CASSHMRGADGNTIYF.

This chain uses TRBV2 with TRBJ2-7; D remains unclear. CDR1 and CDR2 (germline): SNHLY, FYNNEI. CDR3 length: 13 amino acids. Trimming cost V 7 bases and J 6 bases, with 16 bases left between them. This CDR3 is CASKGLEIAEQYF. Written as DNA, the CDR3 is TGTGCCAGCAAAGGTCTAGAAATCGCCGAGCAGTACTTC.

The chain employs TRBV4-1 and TRBJ1-2; maybe TRBD1 (6 bases). Trimming removed 1 base from V and 4 bases from J, with 13 bases in between. The CDR3 length is 15 residues. Germline assignment: CDR1 MGHRA and CDR2 YSYEKL. CDR3 amino acids: CASSQGGQGGYGYTF. The CDR3 DNA reads as TGCGCCAGCAGCCAAGGGGGGCAGGGCGGCTATGGCTACACCTTC.